This note documents a single T cell receptor beta chain sequence. No antigen is known for it. Base qualities are not recorded, but no much larger clone differs from it by a single base. Library preparation used the immunoSEQ multiplex PCR assay. The multiplex PCR relied on a mix of 60 forward primers for TCR Vbeta segments and 13 reverse primers for TCR Jbeta segments. The CDR3 region of rearranged TCR beta genes was amplified from genomic DNA by a multiplex PCR assay. The Illumina HiSeq System was used to sequence the amplified TCR beta libraries as 87-base-pair reads. The published analysis was carried out like this. Across the 640 or so repertoires, a later analysis counted 60 million to 90 million unique TCR beta chains, approximately 10 million of which were shared by at least two donors. Raw reads were error-corrected and collapsed into unique sequences with a nearest-neighbor algorithm that merged closely related sequences to remove PCR and sequencing errors. V, D and J gene segments were assigned by aligning CDR3 sequences to IMGT reference sequences. For a sequence to be retained, a match of at least six nucleotides to both a V gene segment and a J gene segment was required. A rearrangement was called productive if the CDR3 had no stop codons and remained in frame with V and J, and every other rearrangement was called non-productive. CDR3 was defined by IMGT convention, running from the second conserved V-encoded cysteine to the conserved J-encoded phenylalanine. The earlier analysis of roughly 590 of the donors excluded any sequence lacking an unambiguous match to a single V gene segment. In an earlier analysis of about 590 of the donors, a V segment was called functional when productive rearrangements were above 56.7%, and segregating when the standard deviation between donors exceeded 5%. A statistical classification framework was developed to diagnose cytomegalovirus status using the catalog of TCR beta chain sequences. V and J gene assignment, in a later analysis, came from comparing TCR nucleotide sequences with IMGT/GENE-DB human TR gene sequences. In a later analysis, CDR3 sequences and most-parsimonious VDJ recombination scenarios were assigned using the TCRdist pipeline. In a later analysis, each TCR beta chain was defined by its CDR3 amino acid sequence together with its V-gene family, and reads without a unique V-gene family were excluded. In a later analysis, 500 to 650 highly shared, low-generation-probability nucleotide sequences were removed to address suspected cross-contamination and a sequencing artifact. In a later analysis, a clonal expansion index was calculated for each public chain from normalized within-repertoire ranks of inferred template counts. Generation probabilities in a later analysis came from a VDJ recombination model fitted to out-of-frame rearrangements, and those results were checked against IGoR. A later analysis scored TCR-TCR, TCR-HLA and TCR-CMV co-occurrence with hypergeometric tests, applying a repertoire-size bias correction to TCR pairs. A later analysis estimated false discovery rates by permuting HLA or CMV assignments 20 times. In a later analysis, co-occurring TCRs were grouped with DBSCAN, and TCRdist sequence similarity was added when clustering was performed within HLA-allele-positive subsets. Co-occurrence clustering excluded repertoires with fewer than 30,000 or more than 120,000 public chains, plus five with anomalous nucleotide sharing. Imported from immuneACCESS, the table was reduced by TCRdb to in-frame sequences with V and J called. These copies leave out some clones; in studies compared against another copy, an unresolved V gene accounts for under half, and the cause of the remainder is not known. That table supplies the V and J calls and clone size; D and trimming were determined from the DNA. This sample comprises under 150,000 clones, 78% of them detected only once. The ten largest clones take up roughly 5.6% of the sample.

The data derive from a study of cytomegalovirus exposure and HLA in healthy donors (dated by TCRdb to between 2016 and 2019). Turning to the overall study: An earlier analysis of fewer than 750 of the donors reported 250 to 300 Gb of sequence data and around 120 million unique TCR beta sequences obtained from about 170 million T cells. An early release that covered some 630 HLA-typed donors contained approximately 320 gigabases of sequencing data and roughly 84 million unique TCR sequences. Of the approximately 370 genotyped donors, 80% to 90% were placed in the genetic ancestry cluster associated with self-reported Caucasian donors. The study aimed to test whether cataloging public T cell receptors could reveal signatures of past pathogen exposure. Using immunosequencing, the study profiled T cell repertoires from 640 or so subjects and related those repertoires to cytomegalovirus serostatus. Along with the roughly 670-subject first cohort, a separate validation cohort of 120 different subjects was used. The study combined high-throughput TCR immunosequencing, statistical association of individual TCRs with disease status, and machine learning to predict cytomegalovirus infection status. To study patterns of TCR occurrence, a later analysis re-analyzed previously published TCR beta repertoires from 700 or so donors and added high-resolution HLA genotyping. In the later analysis, no new phenotypic data were used to find candidate immune exposures; instead, reliance was placed on TCR beta sequences and their occurrence across donors. An earlier analysis of some 500 of the donors used high-throughput TCR beta sequencing to judge whether each TCR beta V gene segment behaved as functional or pseudogenic. Alongside the repertoire data, information on donor age, sex, ethnicity and CMV serostatus was compiled. A later genetic analysis took genome-wide SNP genotypes for about 55% of the roughly 700 donors and used that subset as a discovery cohort. Every repertoire in the discovery cohort had been generated on one and the same sequencing platform. Class I and class II HLA loci were covered by the typing at four-digit resolution. The number of typed donors differed by locus: roughly 620-640 for A, B, C, DRB1 and DQB1; 500 to 550 for DQA1; around 610 for DPA1; and roughly 470 for DPB1. Because of strong linkage in the cohort, roughly five DR-DQ haplotypes were treated as single units for association and clustering. Among about 410 genotyped donors of the cohort, an average of around 250,000 unique TCR beta nucleotide sequences was sequenced per donor, of which approximately 18% were non-productive. General study outcomes and caveats: The only immune exposure information available for the cohort was CMV serostatus. A total of fewer than 200 TCR beta chains were listed by the study as associated with cytomegalovirus. Most TCR sequences were observed very rarely across donors, whereas some public TCRs were present in many individuals. HLA typing was unavailable for some donors at each locus, so association tests used only the typed subset. A later analysis found that HLA-associated TCR beta chains were more clonally expanded and had lower generation probabilities than equally common non-associated chains. Some IMGT-functional V segments, including TRBV6-2 and TRBV6-3, could not be told apart with the 87-base-pair reads, so those segments were excluded. Most CMV-associated TCR beta chains appeared to be HLA-restricted in a later analysis, and the HLA associations seemed to be driven largely by CMV exposure. In a later analysis, the rate of TCR association differed among HLA loci, with DRB1 alleles having the most associated TCRs and HLA-C alleles having the fewest. Because counts were too low, seventeen rarely observed V segments, including chromosome 9 orphons, were excluded from the earlier analysis of roughly 580 of the donors. An association between a missense DCLRE1C variant and V-gene and J-gene trimming of TCR beta chains was found in a later genetic analysis and replicated in an independent cohort. Broadly in line with IMGT annotations, most TCR beta V segments showed up in productive rearrangements about 90% or about 30% of the time in an earlier analysis of about 500 of the donors. A group of highly shared sequence variants was considered likely to be a technical artifact of the sequencing pipeline. According to the authors, the approach could potentially be generalized to other disease states and immunological phenotypes. When HLA alleles, especially DR and DQ, strongly co-occurred, TCR associations were difficult to assign to individual alleles. Only TCR beta chains were sequenced in this cohort, and the absence of alpha or paired-chain data limited detectable features. A later genetic analysis reported fewer N-insertions in productive TCRs among donors in an Asian-associated ancestry cluster than the roughly 700-donor mean. The presence/absence analyses assumed that sequencing depth was roughly uniform across donors, and that assumption may not be true. A later analysis associated 16,951 TCR beta sequences with specific HLA alleles at a false discovery rate of 0.05. Correlated functional status among segregating V segments might be attributable to linkage disequilibrium, but an unknown experimental factor could not be ruled out. The classifier was reported to diagnose cytomegalovirus status with high specificity and sensitivity in both the original cohort and the validation cohort. A further reported finding was that TCR beta sequences accurately predicted the HLA-A and HLA-B alleles for most subjects in the first cohort. In vitro tests confirmed that a few of the cytomegalovirus-associated TCR beta chains recognize cytomegalovirus antigens. Several of the top co-occurrence clusters appeared to be linked to parvovirus B19, influenza, CMV and Epstein-Barr virus, according to a later analysis.

At the junction V is shortened by 1 base and J by 10 bases, with 10 bases in between. Its CDR3 holds 11 amino acids, cysteine through phenylalanine. The read is trimmed to its CDR3 DNA, 33 bases read in frame from base 1. Sequences SQVTM (CDR1) and ANQGSEA (CDR2) are obtained from the germline V gene. The cohort consisted of 600 to 700 healthy bone marrow donors. At the time of sampling, all cohort members were nominally healthy, though unrecorded immune exposures were likely present. The donor tested CMV seropositive, placing the donor among the 250 to 300 seropositive members of the cohort. A peripheral blood sample was collected from each donor, and TCR beta sequencing was performed on peripheral blood mononuclear cells. The Qiagen DNeasy Blood Extraction Kit was used to extract genomic DNA from the blood cell samples.

The sequence joins TRBV29-1 to TRBJ2-5; no D segment can be confidently identified. This clonotype was sampled from a middle-aged woman in good health and CMV-seropositive. Sequenced: PBMCs. The DNA is TGCAGCGTTGAAGGGCTAGGCCGCCAGTACTTC. This encodes CSVEGLGRQYF.